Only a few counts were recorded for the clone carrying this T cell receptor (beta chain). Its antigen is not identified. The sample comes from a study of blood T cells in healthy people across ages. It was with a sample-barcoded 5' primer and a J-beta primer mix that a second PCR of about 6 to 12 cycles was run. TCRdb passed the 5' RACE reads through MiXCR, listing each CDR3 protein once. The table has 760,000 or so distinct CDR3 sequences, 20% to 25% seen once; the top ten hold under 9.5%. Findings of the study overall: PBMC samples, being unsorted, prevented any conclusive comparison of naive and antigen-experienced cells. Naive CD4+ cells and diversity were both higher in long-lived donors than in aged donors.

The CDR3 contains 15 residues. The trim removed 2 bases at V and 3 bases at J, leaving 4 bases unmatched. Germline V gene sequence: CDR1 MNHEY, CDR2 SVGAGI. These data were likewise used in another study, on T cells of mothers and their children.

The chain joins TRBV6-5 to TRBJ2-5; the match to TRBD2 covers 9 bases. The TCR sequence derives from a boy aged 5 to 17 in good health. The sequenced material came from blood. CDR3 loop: CASSYGLAGKETQYF. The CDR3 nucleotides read TGTGCCAGCAGTTACGGTCTAGCGGGGAAAGAGACCCAGTACTTC.